This paragraph covers one TCR beta chain sequence. Its antigen is not identified. TCRdb passed the 5' RACE reads through MiXCR, listing each CDR3 protein once. The data contain roughly 310,000 distinct CDR3 sequences, roughly 3.5% of them singletons. The data were taken from a study of T cells after yellow fever vaccination. Findings and limits, study-wide: Researchers report a weaker secondary response that nonetheless peaked faster, day 5 versus 15. Only a small proportion of the clonotypes turned up in both the CD4 and the CD8 compartments, likely arising from convergent recombination. Primary-vaccination clones mostly resurfaced post-booster (around 96% CD4, about 87% CD8).

The germline gives CDR1 LGHNA, CDR2 YSLEER. The CDR3 totals 17 residues. V gave up 2 bases and J gave up 2 bases; unmatched junction bases: 5. The receptor comes from a man aged 18 to 35 who received the YFV17D yellow fever vaccine. This sample comprised PBMCs, obtained on the day of the yellow fever booster vaccination. The V call is TRBV4-3, the J call TRBJ2-3, with 12 bases lining up with TRBD2. The CDR3 region has the DNA TGCGCCAGCAGCCAAAGTAGGACTAGCGGGGACACAGATACGCAGTATTTT. Protein: CASSQSRTSGDTDTQYF.